This is a list of T cell receptor beta chains from one sample in a study of cytomegalovirus exposure and HLA in healthy donors. TCRdb's table, derived via immunoSEQ multiplex PCR, lists solely in-frame clones and lacks some. The sample yields a few hundred thousand clones, more than 80% seen once. Sequenced material: PBMCs. The receptor source for this set is a woman between 18 and 29 years old in good health and CMV-seronegative. The CDR3 runs from the conserved cysteine through the conserved F or W. The order of the fields is V gene, J gene, D gene, clone size, CDR3 protein, CDR3 DNA. The D gene is left open where the match is weak. A clone size is listed for some rows: how often the clone was seen (once, few, many), or a class if it is expanded.

TRBV2	TRBJ2-3	.	.	CASGSPAAPSTDTQYF	TGTGCCAGTGGGTCCCCGGCGGCACCTAGCACAGATACGCAGTATTTT
TRBV5-6	TRBJ1-5	.	.	CASSLGQDNQPQHF	TGTGCCAGCAGCTTGGGACAGGACAATCAGCCCCAGCATTTT
TRBV18	TRBJ2-3	.	.	CASSPGTPRATDTQYF	TGTGCCAGCTCACCAGGCACTCCGAGGGCCACAGATACGCAGTATTTT
TRBV28	TRBJ2-5	.	once	CASREGATQETQYF	TGTGCCAGCAGGGAGGGGGCGACACAAGAGACCCAGTACTTC
TRBV4-1	TRBJ2-7	.	.	CASSPRAGFSQEQYF	TGCGCCAGCAGCCCCCGGGCGGGTTTTTCCCAGGAGCAGTACTTC
TRBV10-2	TRBJ1-5	TRBD1	.	CASSVTGGNQPQHF	TGCGCCAGCAGCGTCACAGGGGGCAATCAGCCCCAGCATTTT
TRBV27	TRBJ1-1	.	.	CASSLSGGGEAFF	TGTGCCAGCAGTTTAAGTGGCGGGGGAGAAGCTTTCTTT
TRBV9	TRBJ2-1	TRBD2	.	CASSVGGTSGRAFYNEQFF	TGTGCCAGCAGCGTAGGAGGGACTAGCGGGAGGGCCTTCTACAATGAGCAGTTCTTC
TRBV5-1	TRBJ1-5	.	.	CASSLGGYSNQPQHF	TGCGCCAGCAGCCTCGGGGGGTATAGCAATCAGCCCCAGCATTTT
TRBV15	TRBJ2-5	TRBD2	.	CATSRAPTSGGALETQYF	TGTGCCACCAGCAGAGCCCCGACTAGCGGGGGGGCCTTGGAGACCCAGTACTTC
TRBV28	TRBJ1-2	.	.	CASSLYWESGYTF	TGTGCCAGCAGTTTATACTGGGAGAGTGGCTACACCTTC
TRBV15	TRBJ2-5	.	.	CATSREGLGETQYF	TGTGCCACCAGCAGAGAGGGGCTTGGGGAGACCCAGTACTTC
TRBV27	TRBJ2-1	.	.	CASSSPDGGGGYNEQFF	TGTGCCAGCAGTTCCCCCGATGGGGGGGGCGGCTACAATGAGCAGTTCTTC
TRBV10-1	TRBJ2-5	TRBD2	few	CASSDSGFRETQYF	TGCGCCAGCAGCGATAGCGGGTTTCGGGAGACCCAGTACTTC
TRBV28	TRBJ1-2	.	few	CASSLPDRYFYGYTF	TGTGCCAGCAGCCTGCCCGACAGGTACTTCTATGGCTACACCTTC
TRBV6-5	TRBJ2-3	TRBD2	.	CASRLTRLAVDTQYF	TGTGCCAGCAGATTGACCCGACTAGCGGTAGATACGCAGTATTTT
TRBV29-1	TRBJ2-7	.	.	CSVRLGSSYEQYF	TGCAGCGTCCGACTGGGTAGCTCCTACGAGCAGTACTTC
TRBV7-6	TRBJ2-2	.	.	CASSSGTGELFF	TGTGCCAGCAGCTCAGGGACCGGGGAGCTGTTTTTT
TRBV12-5	TRBJ2-2	TRBD2	.	CASGLVWRERGGGELFF	TGTGCTAGTGGTTTGGTATGGAGAGAGCGGGGTGGCGGGGAGCTGTTTTTT
TRBV11-1	TRBJ2-7	TRBD1	.	CASSLAATGAEQYF	TGTGCCAGCAGCTTAGCAGCAACAGGGGCAGAGCAGTACTTC
TRBV9	TRBJ2-3	.	.	CASSVALGSAPEDTQYF	TGTGCCAGCAGCGTAGCTCTGGGCTCTGCCCCGGAAGATACGCAGTATTTT
TRBV27	TRBJ2-1	TRBD2	.	CASGTSGSDDNEQFF	TGTGCCAGCGGGACTAGCGGGAGTGATGACAATGAGCAGTTCTTC
TRBV2	TRBJ1-3	.	.	CASSSGTTGNTIYF	TGTGCCAGCAGCTCCGGGACAACTGGAAACACCATATATTTT
TRBV6-1	TRBJ2-5	.	.	CASSEGTPQETQYF	TGTGCCAGCAGTGAGGGGACACCCCAAGAGACCCAGTACTTC
TRBV5-1	TRBJ1-1	.	.	CASSLDWGVAEAFF	TGCGCCAGCAGCTTGGACTGGGGAGTGGCTGAAGCTTTCTTT
TRBV28	TRBJ2-7	.	.	CASSFGAGASYEQYF	TGTGCCAGCAGTTTTGGGGCAGGGGCTTCCTACGAGCAGTACTTC
TRBV18	TRBJ2-5	TRBD2	.	CASSLGTTQKTQYF	TGTGCCAGCTCACTAGGGACTACCCAAAAGACCCAGTACTTC
TRBV2	TRBJ2-5	.	.	CASSDLLWDTKGETQYF	TGTGCCAGCAGTGATTTGTTATGGGACACCAAGGGAGAGACCCAGTACTTC
TRBV29-1	TRBJ2-5	TRBD2	once	CSVRAGGGETQYF	TGCAGCGTCAGAGCGGGAGGAGGGGAGACCCAGTACTTC
TRBV4-1	TRBJ2-2	.	.	CASSQEGGGPSTGELFF	TGCGCCAGCAGCCAAGAAGGCGGGGGCCCGAGCACCGGGGAGCTGTTTTTT
TRBV15	TRBJ2-1	.	once	CATSRDWRGAGAIYGEQFF	TGTGCCACCAGCAGAGATTGGAGGGGAGCGGGCGCGATCTACGGAGAGCAGTTCTTC
TRBV19	TRBJ2-3	.	.	CASSMEGTDTQYF	TGTGCCAGTAGTATGGAGGGAACAGATACGCAGTATTTT
TRBV27	TRBJ2-3	TRBD2	once	CASSPWSGGRDTQYF	TGTGCCAGCAGCCCCTGGTCCGGGGGGAGAGATACGCAGTATTTT
TRBV4-1	TRBJ1-1	.	.	CASSQEPVNTEAFF	TGCGCCAGCAGCCAAGAACCAGTGAACACTGAAGCTTTCTTT
TRBV7-2	TRBJ2-1	TRBD1	.	CASSPRARDRAYNEQFF	TGTGCCAGCAGCCCCAGGGCCCGGGACAGGGCCTACAATGAGCAGTTCTTC
TRBV7-7	TRBJ2-1	TRBD2	.	CASSPGLGIPNEQFF	TGTGCCAGCAGCCCGGGACTAGGGATCCCCAATGAGCAGTTCTTC
TRBV11-2	TRBJ2-2	TRBD2	.	CASRFWGGNTGELFF	TGTGCCAGCAGGTTCTGGGGGGGAAACACCGGGGAGCTGTTTTTT
TRBV7-3	TRBJ2-5	TRBD1	.	CASSPGTGATQYF	TGTGCCAGCAGCCCCGGGACAGGAGCGACCCAGTACTTC
TRBV6-5	TRBJ1-6	.	few	CASSYGPEGSPLHF	TGTGCCAGCAGTTACGGTCCGGAGGGGTCACCCCTCCACTTT
TRBV7-6	TRBJ1-3	TRBD1	.	CASSLAASDRATFSGNTIYF	TGTGCCAGCAGCTTAGCTGCTTCGGACAGGGCCACTTTCTCTGGAAACACCATATATTTT
TRBV16	TRBJ1-5	TRBD1	.	CASSQRIRQGGQPQHF	TGTGCCAGCAGCCAAAGAATACGACAGGGAGGTCAGCCCCAGCATTTT
TRBV10-3	TRBJ2-1	.	.	CAISSDSHYNEQFF	TGTGCCATCAGTTCGGACAGCCACTACAATGAGCAGTTCTTC
TRBV6-1	TRBJ1-1	TRBD1	.	CASSEMGGQGARTEAFF	TGTGCCAGCAGTGAAATGGGGGGACAGGGGGCCCGGACTGAAGCTTTCTTT
TRBV28	TRBJ2-1	.	.	CASSPLGRAGNEQFF	TGTGCCAGCAGCCCGCTGGGCAGGGCGGGGAATGAGCAGTTCTTC
TRBV4-2	TRBJ1-2	.	.	CASSQDGSGGANGYTF	TGTGCCAGCAGCCAAGACGGGTCGGGGGGCGCCAATGGCTACACCTTC
TRBV6-1	TRBJ2-7	TRBD2	.	CASRELALAYEQYF	TGTGCCAGCAGAGAACTAGCGTTAGCCTACGAGCAGTACTTC
TRBV11-2	TRBJ2-7	TRBD2	.	CASSLGRGGEQYF	TGTGCCAGCAGCTTAGGGCGGGGAGGGGAGCAGTACTTC
TRBV20-1	TRBJ2-1	.	.	CSASEVNEQFF	TGCAGCGCTAGCGAGGTTAATGAGCAGTTCTTC
TRBV10-3	TRBJ1-5	TRBD1	few	CAISGTGVNQPQHF	TGTGCCATCAGTGGGACAGGGGTCAATCAGCCCCAGCATTTT
TRBV2	TRBJ2-5	.	.	CASRKPGLIQETQYF	TGTGCCAGCAGGAAACCGGGACTCATACAAGAGACCCAGTACTTC
TRBV29-1	TRBJ2-1	.	.	CSVDGGNSYNEQFF	TGCAGCGTTGATGGGGGGAACTCCTACAATGAGCAGTTCTTC
TRBV5-5	TRBJ2-7	TRBD1	.	CASSFPGQGLSYEQYF	TGTGCCAGCAGCTTCCCGGGACAGGGCCTCTCCTACGAGCAGTACTTC
TRBV7-9	TRBJ2-5	.	.	CASSLGGWETQYF	TGTGCCAGCAGCTTGGGGGGTTGGGAGACCCAGTACTTC
TRBV7-9	TRBJ2-7	.	.	CASSLGGLAYEQYF	TGTGCCAGCAGCTTAGGGGGGCTTGCCTACGAGCAGTACTTC
TRBV5-1	TRBJ2-1	TRBD2	.	CASSAIAGVRNEQFF	TGCGCCAGCAGCGCCATAGCGGGGGTGAGGAATGAGCAGTTCTTC